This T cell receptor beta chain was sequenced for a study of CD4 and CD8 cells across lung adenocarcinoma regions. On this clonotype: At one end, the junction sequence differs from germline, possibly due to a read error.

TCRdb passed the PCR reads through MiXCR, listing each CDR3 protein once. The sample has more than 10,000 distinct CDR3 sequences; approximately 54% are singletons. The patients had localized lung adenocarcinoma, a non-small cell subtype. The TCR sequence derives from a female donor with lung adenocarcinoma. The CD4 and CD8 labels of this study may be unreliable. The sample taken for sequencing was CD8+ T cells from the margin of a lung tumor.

The CDR3 region is CAGGNGGRGTETQYF. The CDR3 DNA reads as TGTGCCGGGGGGAACGGGGGTCGGGGCACAGAGACGCAGTACTTT. The rearrangement joins TRBV10-3 to TRBJ2-3, with a weak D call TRBD2 (6 bases). Germline CDR1 and CDR2: ENHRY and SYGVKD. This CDR3 contains 15 residues.